This TCR beta chain is drawn from a study of CD8+CD57+ T cells in acquired aplastic anemia. This clonotype occurred a few times. Its specificity is unknown. Points from the study as a whole: No significant patient-versus-control difference appeared in CD8+ Simpson's diversity. A set of approximately 30 CD8+ CDR3 sequences was shared between patients and controls, and these sequences appeared highly expressed in patients.

Patients chosen for sequencing had shown CD8+CD57+ cell expansion by flow cytometry. It was genomic DNA that served as the template for profiling TCR beta VDJ and CDR3. TCRdb used MiXCR to reprocess the reads, holding one entry per CDR3 protein. The sample comprises more than 150,000 distinct CDR3 sequences, over 40% of which are singletons, and around 3.2% rests with the top ten. Per germline, CDR1 DFQATT and CDR2 SNEGSKA (reference sequence). CDR3 size: 12 residues. This clonotype was obtained from a human donor with aplastic anemia. The chain recombines TRBV20-1 with TRBJ2-7; 8 positions match TRBD1. The sample was sorted CD4+, CD8+, or CD8+CD57+ T cells (not recorded which) from PBMCs. CDR3 residues: CSAVDREYEQYF. Here the CDR3 DNA reads TGCAGCGCTGTGGACAGGGAGTACGAGCAGTACTTC.